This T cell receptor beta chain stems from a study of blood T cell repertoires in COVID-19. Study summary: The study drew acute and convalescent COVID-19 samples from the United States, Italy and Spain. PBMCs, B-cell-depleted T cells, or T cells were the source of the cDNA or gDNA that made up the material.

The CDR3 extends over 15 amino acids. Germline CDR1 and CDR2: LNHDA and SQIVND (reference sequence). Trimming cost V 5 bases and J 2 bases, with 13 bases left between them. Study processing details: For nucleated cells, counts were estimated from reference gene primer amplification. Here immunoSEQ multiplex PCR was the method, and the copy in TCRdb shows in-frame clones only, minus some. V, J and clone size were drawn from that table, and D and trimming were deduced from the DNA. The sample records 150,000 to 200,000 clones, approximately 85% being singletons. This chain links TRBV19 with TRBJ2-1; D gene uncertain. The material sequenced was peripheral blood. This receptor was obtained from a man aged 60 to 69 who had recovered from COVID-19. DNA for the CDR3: TGTGCCAGTAGTCTGAGGTCAGAAACCTACAATGAGCAGTTCTTC. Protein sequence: CASSLRSETYNEQFF.